The 29 T cell receptor beta chains in this list originate from one sample, sequenced in a study of cytomegalovirus exposure and HLA in healthy donors. TCRdb keeps only in-frame clones here, not all; method: immunoSEQ multiplex PCR. The table has roughly 150,000 clones, roughly 91% seen once; the top ten hold 2.5% to 3%. Sequenced: PBMCs. These receptors were obtained from a man younger than 35 in good health and CMV-seronegative.

The V gene is TRBV6-5, the J gene TRBJ1-4; no reliable D call. The germline V gene encodes CDR1 MNHEY and CDR2 SVGAGI. This CDR3 has 16 residues. Trimming removed 2 bases from V and 0 bases from J, with 10 bases in between. CDR3 sequence (DNA): TGTGCCAGCAGTTACACCCGGACTTCAACTAATGAAAAACTGTTTTTT. Protein sequence: CASSYTRTSTNEKLFF.

The rearrangement joins TRBV28 to TRBJ1-2; TRBD1 matches at 7 bases. After removal of 8 bases from V and 9 bases from J, the junction contained 15 bases not matched to a gene. Germline CDR1 MDHEN, CDR2 SYDVKM. This CDR3 is 14 amino acids long. DNA for the CDR3: TGTGCCAGCGGATCTATTAGGGACAGTCGACGCTACACCTTC. As protein: CASGSIRDSRRYTF.

V and J are TRBV2 and TRBJ2-2; 7 bases are shared with TRBD1. From germline, CDR1 is SNHLY and CDR2 FYNNEI. This CDR3 region has 16 residues. Losses at the gene ends were 3 bases for V and 3 bases for J; bases not matched to a gene: 7. The CDR3 coding sequence is TGTGCCAGCAGTGAGAGGGGGCAAGAAGACACCGGGGAGCTGTTTTTT. Translation gives CASSERGQEDTGELFF.

The chain is built from TRBV6-5 and TRBJ2-5; 9 bases agree with TRBD2. Germline CDR1 MNHEY, CDR2 SVGAGI. The ends lost 4 bases at V and 7 bases at J; junction bases unmatched: 10. The CDR3 length is 15 residues. The CDR3 sequence is CASSLAGVGGGTQYF. DNA for the CDR3: TGTGCCAGCAGTTTAGCGGGGGTTGGGGGTGGGACCCAGTACTTC.

For the CDR3, the DNA is TGTGCCAGCAGCTTAGAATCCCCTACCTACGAGCAGTACTTC. This encodes CASSLESPTYEQYF. The chain links TRBV7-8 to TRBJ2-7; D not resolved. Deletions cut 1 base from V and 2 bases from J, with 9 bases between. Germline CDR1 is SGHVS and CDR2 is FQNEAQ. The CDR3 has 14 amino acids.

The gene calls are TRBV7-2 and TRBJ1-5; 8 nucleotides line up with TRBD1. Germline CDR1 reads SGHTA; CDR2 reads FQGNSA. The CDR3 covers 14 residues. J was trimmed by 7 bases and V by 5 bases; bases with no gene match: 7. The DNA for the CDR3 is TGTGCCAGCAGCAGGACAGGGTGGGGGCAGCCCCAGCATTTT. The encoded protein is CASSRTGWGQPQHF. Drawing the rest from reference TRBV7-2 and TRBJ1-5, the complete variable domain is GAGVSQSPSNKVTEKGKDVELRCDPISGHTALYWYRQSLGQGLEFLIYFQGNSAPDKSGLPSDRFSAERTGGSVSTLTIQRTQQEDSAVYLCASSRTGWGQPQHFGDGTRLSIL.

V and J are TRBV7-2 and TRBJ2-7; D may be TRBD1 (6 bases). The germline V gene has CDR1 SGHTA and CDR2 FQGNSA. V lost 1 base and J 4 bases, leaving 14 bases between the germline ends. This CDR3 contains 15 residues. CDR3 loop: CASSLGYRDLYEQYV. CDR3 nucleotide sequence: TGTGCCAGCAGCTTAGGTTACAGGGATCTTTACGAGCAGTACGTC.

CDR3 amino acids: CASGDKQGNTGELFF. The CDR3 nucleotides are TGCGCCAGCGGGGATAAACAGGGGAACACCGGGGAGCTGTTTTTT. The chain links TRBV4-1 to TRBJ2-2; TRBD1 is a possible D gene (6 bases). This CDR3 spans 15 amino acids. The germline CDR1 and CDR2 sequences are MGHRA and YSYEKL. V was shortened by 8 bases and J by 1 base, with 14 bases between the two germline ends.

The gene calls are TRBV4-1 and TRBJ2-7, with TRBD1 as a possible D gene (6 bases). The V and J ends lost 1 base and 3 bases respectively, with 13 bases between them. This CDR3 comprises 15 residues. The germline V gene has CDR1 MGHRA and CDR2 YSYEKL. The CDR3 DNA is TGCGCCAGCAGCCAAGTCAGGGACACCTACTACGAGCAGTACTTC. Translating it yields CASSQVRDTYYEQYF.

This chain connects TRBV6-5 to TRBJ1-2, with 7 bases fitting TRBD1. This CDR3 is 12 amino acids long. V lost 6 bases to trimming and J lost 8 bases; unmatched junction nucleotides: 6. Germline values: CDR1 MNHEY, CDR2 SVGAGI. DNA for the CDR3: TGTGCCAGCAGACCCAGACAGGGAGGCTACACCTTC. This translates into CASRPRQGGYTF.

V gene TRBV29-1 combines with J gene TRBJ2-5, with 7 bases aligning to TRBD1. Losses at the gene ends were 6 bases for V and 3 bases for J; bases not matched to a gene: 10. Germline V gene sequence: CDR1 SQVTM, CDR2 ANQGSEA. The CDR3 is 14 residues long. This CDR3 is CSVDDPDREETQYF. DNA of the CDR3: TGCAGCGTGGATGACCCCGACAGGGAAGAGACCCAGTACTTC.

The chain is built from TRBV25-1 and TRBJ2-3; 9 bases fit TRBD1. The CDR3 extends over 16 amino acids. The V gene end was trimmed by 7 bases and the J gene end by 6 bases; junction bases not matched to a gene: 14. In germline, CDR1 is MGHDK, CDR2 SYGVNS. The CDR3 coding sequence is TGTGCCAGCAATGGTTTGGGACAGGGAGCTGCGGATACGCAGTATTTT. Residues: CASNGLGQGAADTQYF. Supplemented by reference TRBV25-1 and TRBJ2-3, the full variable domain reads EADIYQTPRYLVIGTGKKITLECSQTMGHDKMYWYQQDPGMELHLIHYSYGVNSTEKGDLSSESTVSRIRTEHFPLTLESARPSHTSQYLCASNGLGQGAADTQYFGPGTRLTVL.

The chain joins TRBV27 to TRBJ2-1; maybe TRBD2 (6 bases). The germline V gene encodes CDR1 MNHEY and CDR2 SMNVEV (reference sequence). V lost 3 bases and J lost 8, with 14 bases in between. The CDR3 is 14 residues long. For the CDR3, the DNA is TGTGCCAGCAGTTTTCGGGAGAATACGGATGAGCAGTTCTTC. Its translation: CASSFRENTDEQFF.

In its sample, this clone was seen once. V usage is TRBV28 and J usage is TRBJ1-1, with D tentatively TRBD1 (5 bases). Germline V lookup: CDR1 MDHEN, CDR2 SYDVKM. V dropped 8 bases and J dropped 2 bases, with 12 bases sitting between them. The CDR3 is 13 residues long. As DNA, the CDR3 is TGTGCCAGCGGAGGGGAGTACAACACTGAAGCTTTCTTT. Its translation is CASGGEYNTEAFF.

The chain employs TRBV5-1 and TRBJ1-2, with 9 positions matching TRBD1. The V gene's germline CDR1 is SGHRS and CDR2 YFSETQ. This CDR3 spans 16 amino acids. V dropped 8 bases and J dropped 4; count of bases not matched to a gene: 15. This CDR3 is CASNPGTGPFRYGYTF. CDR3 coding DNA: TGCGCCAGTAATCCCGGGACAGGGCCCTTTCGCTATGGCTACACCTTC.

The V and J genes are TRBV5-4 and TRBJ2-5, with D uncertain. The germline V gene has CDR1 SGHNT and CDR2 YYREEE (reference sequence). Trimming pared 0 bases from V and 1 base from J, leaving 10 bases between. The CDR3 consists of 15 residues. The CDR3 coding sequence is TGTGCCAGCAGCTTGGAAGTCAGTATCCAAGAGACCCAGTACTTC. Residues: CASSLEVSIQETQYF.

This clone was found a few times. The chain joins TRBV4-3 to TRBJ2-7; 11 nucleotides match TRBD2. The CDR3 has 15 amino acids. Germline loops: CDR1 LGHNA, CDR2 YSLEER. V gave up 4 bases and J gave up 0 bases; unmatched junction bases: 2. This CDR3 reads CASSPTSGSSYEQYF. CDR3 sequence (DNA): TGCGCCAGCAGCCCCACTAGCGGGAGCTCCTACGAGCAGTACTTC.

The gene calls are TRBV6-6 and TRBJ2-7; 9 bases agree with TRBD1. Trimming cost V 1 base and J 5 bases; bases outside gene matches: 9. The germline V gene encodes CDR1 MNHNY and CDR2 SVGAGI (reference sequence). This CDR3 has 16 residues. The CDR3 here is CASSYLGTGSGNEQYF. In DNA, the CDR3 is TGTGCCAGCAGTTACTTAGGGACAGGGAGTGGGAACGAGCAGTACTTC.

The CDR3 DNA reads TGTGCCAGCAGCTTTGGGTCATACGGGGAGACCCAGTACTTC. Protein: CASSFGSYGETQYF. This chain links TRBV7-2 with TRBJ2-5; no clear D. Per the germline V gene, CDR1 is SGHTA and CDR2 is FQGNSA. V lost 3 bases, J lost 5 bases, and 13 bases lay in between. This CDR3 is built from 14 residues. The variable domain in full, completed from reference TRBV7-2 and TRBJ2-5, reads GAGVSQSPSNKVTEKGKDVELRCDPISGHTALYWYRQSLGQGLEFLIYFQGNSAPDKSGLPSDRFSAERTGGSVSTLTIQRTQQEDSAVYLCASSFGSYGETQYFGPGTRLLVL.

This chain uses TRBV7-2 with TRBJ2-1; 8 nucleotides line up with TRBD1. The CDR3 is 16 amino acids. Germline assignment: CDR1 SGHTA and CDR2 FQGNSA. V shed 2 bases, J shed 7 bases, and the junction held 10 bases outside the gene matches. CDR3 region: CASSLSSQGASNEQFF. CDR3 in DNA: TGTGCCAGCAGCTTATCCTCCCAGGGGGCGAGTAATGAGCAGTTCTTC.

The V gene is TRBV4-1, the J gene TRBJ1-2; perhaps TRBD1 as D (5 bases). The V end was cut by 2 bases, the J end by 9 bases, with 16 bases between. CDR3 size: 14 residues. Germline CDR1 MGHRA, CDR2 YSYEKL. The CDR3 sequence is CASSQSRQWLSYTF. The CDR3 DNA sequence: TGCGCCAGCAGCCAATCTAGACAGTGGCTGAGCTACACCTTC.

The chain has TRBV2 and TRBJ1-1; D remains unclear. Germline CDR1 is SNHLY and CDR2 is FYNNEI. With 6 bases removed from V and 7 bases from J, the gap between germline ends came to 9 bases. This CDR3 contains 11 residues. The DNA for the CDR3 is TGTGCCAGCAGGGCAGGAGGTGAAGCTTTCTTT. Translating gives CASRAGGEAFF.

The chain couples TRBV5-4 to TRBJ2-5, with 14 bases fitting TRBD2. This CDR3 spans 17 amino acids. The J segment lost 5 bases and the V segment lost 4 bases, leaving 10 bases of the junction unmatched. Germline V gives CDR1 SGHNT, CDR2 YYREEE (reference sequence). The chain's CDR3 is CASSPGLAGVREETQYF. The CDR3 coding sequence is TGTGCCAGCAGCCCGGGACTAGCGGGGGTACGAGAGGAGACCCAGTACTTC.

The chain couples TRBV6-1 to TRBJ2-1; TRBD2 matches at 10 bases. This CDR3 comprises 15 residues. The V gene end was trimmed by 7 bases and the J gene end by 6 bases; junction bases not matched to a gene: 9. Germline CDR1 reads MNHNS; CDR2 reads SASEGT. The CDR3 nucleotides read TGTGCCAGCACAGGCCTAGCGGGGGCTTCCAATGAGCAGTTCTTC. Amino acid sequence: CASTGLAGASNEQFF.

The chain uses TRBV15 and TRBJ1-1; D possibly corresponds to TRBD1 (5 bases). The CDR3 is made up of 16 amino acids. Deletions cut 0 bases from V and 3 bases from J, with 14 bases between. The germline CDR1 and CDR2 sequences are LNHNV and YYDKDF (reference sequence). In DNA, the CDR3 is TGTGCCACCAGCAGAGACCCCGGGGGGACCGACACTGAAGCTTTCTTT. Protein: CATSRDPGGTDTEAFF.

This clone occurred once. The chain links TRBV5-1 to TRBJ2-7, with a possible D match to TRBD2 (6 bases). There are 16 residues in the CDR3. The germline CDR1 and CDR2 sequences are SGHRS and YFSETQ. V lost 1 base and J 4 bases, leaving 18 bases between the germline ends. The CDR3 sequence: CASSLLRGMGLYEQYV. The CDR3 bases are TGCGCCAGCAGCTTGTTACGCGGGATGGGTCTGTACGAGCAGTACGTC.

The rearrangement links TRBV28 to TRBJ1-3, with TRBD1 matching over 7 bases. V lost 5 bases to trimming and J lost 2 bases; unmatched junction nucleotides: 0. Germline values: CDR1 MDHEN, CDR2 SYDVKM. The CDR3 is 13 amino acids. The CDR3 region is CASSGTAGNTIYF. In DNA form, the CDR3 reads TGTGCCAGCAGTGGGACAGCTGGAAACACCATATATTTT.

The CDR3 here is CASSLSEGAGYTF. The DNA of the CDR3 is TGTGCCAGCAGTTTATCGGAAGGGGCTGGCTACACCTTC. The genes are TRBV27 and TRBJ1-2; TRBD1 is a possible D gene (5 bases). Per the germline V gene, CDR1 is MNHEY and CDR2 is SMNVEV (reference sequence). The CDR3 length is 13 residues. V lost 0 bases, J lost 7 bases, and 9 bases lay in between.

The chain uses TRBV7-9 and TRBJ2-1, with 10 bases fitting TRBD1. With 5 bases clipped from V and 5 bases from J, the junction kept 9 bases outside the gene matches. This CDR3 comprises 16 residues. Germline CDR1 reads SEHNR; CDR2 reads FQNEAQ (reference sequence). CDR3 DNA sequence: TGTGCCAGCAGCATCCGACAGGGGGCGATGCACAATGAGCAGTTCTTC. It encodes CASSIRQGAMHNEQFF.